This T cell receptor (beta chain) is from a study of cytomegalovirus exposure and HLA in healthy donors. Data came from immunoSEQ multiplex PCR; TCRdb stores just in-frame clones and leaves some out. The table lists roughly 120,000 clones, about 82% of them singletons, with approximately 4.9% in the top ten. Germline V gene data show CDR1 as SGHRS and CDR2 as YFSETQ. CDR3 size: 16 residues. Losses at the gene ends were 1 base for V and 3 bases for J; bases not matched to a gene: 4. The donors belonged to the roughly 110-subject validation cohort, separate from the approximately 670-subject first cohort.

The chain links TRBV5-1 to TRBJ2-7, with 13 bases aligning to TRBD2. This clonotype was sampled from a man between 18 and 35 years old in good health and CMV-seronegative. The sequencing sample was made of PBMCs. The CDR3 sequence is CASSLTGTSGNYEQYF. The CDR3 DNA is TGCGCCAGCAGCTTGACCGGGACTAGCGGGAACTACGAGCAGTACTTC.